The T cell receptor (beta chain) under discussion was sequenced for a study of cytomegalovirus exposure and HLA in healthy donors. Researchers ran the PCR with 60 Vbeta and 13 Jbeta primers. Some clones are missing from TCRdb's copy, which holds only in-frame ones; the method was immunoSEQ multiplex PCR. The sample has tens of thousands of clones, roughly two thirds seen once. Germline V gene lookup returns CDR1 LGHNA and CDR2 YSLEER. This CDR3 contains 16 residues. V gave up 10 bases and J gave up 2 bases; unmatched junction bases: 13. V usage is TRBV4-3 and J usage is TRBJ2-3; 9 bases map to TRBD2. Material for sequencing was PBMCs. The origin of this receptor is a man aged 55-75 years in good health and CMV-seropositive. This chain's CDR3 is CANRGTSGGLTDTQYF. The DNA of the CDR3 is TGCGCCAACCGGGGGACGAGCGGGGGGCTCACAGATACGCAGTATTTT.